The next 24 T cell receptor beta chains were all read from a single sample in a study of T cell responses to AZD1222 COVID-19 vaccine. Data came from immunoSEQ multiplex PCR; TCRdb stores just in-frame clones and leaves some out. The table includes more than 85,000 clones, 86% detected once. The sample consisted of peripheral blood, taken on day 0 of AZD1222 vaccination. The receptor set was obtained from an adult in good health.

The chain couples TRBV7-6 to TRBJ1-5; D might be TRBD1 (5 bases). The germline V gene encodes CDR1 SGHVS and CDR2 FNYEAQ. The CDR3 sequence is 17 residues long. Trimming stripped 2 bases from V and 5 bases from J, with 19 bases between. The CDR3 here is CASSLLVGAFGDQPQHF. The CDR3 DNA is TGTGCCAGCAGCTTATTAGTCGGGGCCTTCGGGGATCAGCCCCAGCATTTT.

The chain employs TRBV4-1 and TRBJ1-2; D gene uncertain. The CDR3 has 14 amino acids. Trimming removed 0 bases at V and 8 bases at J, with 13 bases between. CDR1 is MGHRA and CDR2 is YSYEKL in the germline V gene. CDR3 in amino acids: CASSQDSTMGGYTF. The CDR3 bases are TGCGCCAGCAGCCAAGATAGCACCATGGGGGGCTACACCTTC.

This clone has just a few counts. The chain uses TRBV11-3 and TRBJ2-7; 9 bases align to TRBD1. The trim removed 1 base at V and 2 bases at J, leaving 0 bases unmatched. The CDR3 has 14 amino acids. CDR1 and CDR2 (germline): SGHNT, YENEEA. The CDR3 sequence is CASSLGQGAYEQYF. The CDR3 DNA reads as TGTGCCAGCAGCTTAGGACAGGGGGCCTACGAGCAGTACTTC.

The chain links TRBV2 to TRBJ1-1; TRBD1 is a possible D gene (6 bases). The germline gives CDR1 SNHLY, CDR2 FYNNEI. This CDR3 has 13 amino acids. V was cut by 4 bases and J by 2 bases, with 8 bases left in between. For the CDR3, the DNA is TGTGCCAGCAGTGGACAGGTCAACACTGAAGCTTTCTTT. Amino acids: CASSGQVNTEAFF. Filled out from reference TRBV2 and TRBJ1-1, the complete variable domain reads EPEVTQTPSHQVTQMGQEVILRCVPISNHLYFYWYRQILGQKVEFLVSFYNNEISEKSEIFDDQFSVERPDGSNFTLKIRSTKLEDSAMYFCASSGQVNTEAFFGQGTRLTVV.

The CDR3 reads CASSGEGSGRVSTDTQYF. The CDR3 DNA reads TGTGCCAGCAGTGGTGAAGGAAGCGGGAGGGTCAGCACAGATACGCAGTATTTT. The chain couples TRBV2 to TRBJ2-3, with TRBD2 matching over 10 bases. The junction had 10 bases not matched to a gene; V was cut back by 4 bases and J by 0 bases. This CDR3 spans 18 amino acids. The germline CDR1 and CDR2 sequences are SNHLY and FYNNEI.

This clone was seen once. The chain carries TRBV18 and TRBJ1-2; 7 bases are shared with TRBD1. The V gene's germline CDR1 is KGHSH and CDR2 LQKENI. CDR3 length: 15 amino acids. V was pared by 1 base and J by 3 bases, with 5 bases of the junction left unmatched. In DNA, the CDR3 is TGTGCCAGCTCACCACTCGGACAGGATCACTATGGCTACACCTTC. Translated: CASSPLGQDHYGYTF.

Here the CDR3 DNA reads TGTGCCAGCAGCCGAGGACAGGGCGCCGGGGAGCTGTTTTTT. It encodes CASSRGQGAGELFF. The chain carries TRBV5-4 and TRBJ2-2; the match to TRBD1 covers 8 bases. Germline V gives CDR1 SGHNT, CDR2 YYREEE (reference sequence). The V and J ends lost 4 bases and 6 bases, in that order; junction bases with no gene match: 5. The CDR3 runs to 14 residues.

The chain couples TRBV5-1 to TRBJ1-2; 12 bases are a match to TRBD1. The V and J ends lost 4 bases and 0 bases, in that order; junction bases with no gene match: 7. Germline V gene data show CDR1 as SGHRS and CDR2 as YFSETQ. The CDR3 totals 17 residues. CDR3 amino acids: CASSPGQGAQANYGYTF. CDR3 coding DNA: TGCGCCAGCAGCCCGGGACAGGGGGCTCAAGCTAACTATGGCTACACCTTC. Variable domain in full (rest from reference TRBV5-1 and TRBJ1-2): KAGVTQTPRYLIKTRGQQVTLSCSPISGHRSVSWYQQTPGQGLQFLFEYFSETQRNKGNFPGRFSGRQFSNSRSEMNVSTLELGDSALYLCASSPGQGAQANYGYTFGSGTRLTVV.

The chain employs TRBV3-1 (or the pseudogene TRBV3-2) and TRBJ1-5, with a possible D match to TRBD1 (5 bases). The CDR3 is 15 amino acids. Germline CDR1 LGHDT, CDR2 YNNKEL (reference sequence). V was pared by 2 bases and J by 2 bases, with 10 bases between. The CDR3 DNA sequence: TGTGCCAGCAGCCAATCGAGGGGCGGCAATCAGCCCCAGCATTTT. Protein sequence: CASSQSRGGNQPQHF.

The gene calls are TRBV27 and TRBJ2-7; D is unclear. The CDR3 length is 15 residues. Per germline, CDR1 MNHEY and CDR2 SMNVEV (reference sequence). Trimming took off 4 bases at V and 2 bases at J, with 15 bases between the two ends. CDR3 coding DNA: TGTGCCAGCAGTTCCGATTTTTCTGCTCCCTACGAGCAGTACTTC. Amino acids: CASSSDFSAPYEQYF.

The chain recombines TRBV3-1 (or the pseudogene TRBV3-2) with TRBJ2-5; tentatively, D is TRBD1 (6 bases). Germline loops: CDR1 LGHDT, CDR2 YNNKEL (reference sequence). Trimming took 6 bases from V and 7 from J, leaving 21 bases between them. The CDR3 has 15 residues. In DNA form, the CDR3 reads TGTGCCAGCAGTCCCGCGGCAGGGACAATGGTGACCCAGTACTTC. Its protein product is CASSPAAGTMVTQYF.

This chain connects TRBV3-1 (or the pseudogene TRBV3-2) to TRBJ2-3; D is possibly TRBD2 (5 bases). CDR1 and CDR2 (germline): LGHDT, YNNKEL (reference sequence). V was trimmed by 4 bases and J by 6 bases, leaving 5 bases between them. The CDR3 consists of 11 residues. The CDR3 DNA sequence: TGTGCCAGCAGCCGAGGGGATACGCAGTATTTT. Amino acid sequence: CASSRGDTQYF.

The chain carries TRBV27 and TRBJ2-7; 9 nucleotides match TRBD2. The germline CDR1 and CDR2 sequences are MNHEY and SMNVEV (reference sequence). The length of the CDR3 is 16 residues. With V trimmed by 5 bases and J by 7 bases, 15 bases remained unmatched. In nucleotides, the CDR3 is TGTGCCAGCAGTCTACCGAGACTAGCGGTAGCCTTGGAGCAGTACTTC. Translation: CASSLPRLAVALEQYF.

This chain connects TRBV6-2 or TRBV6-3 to TRBJ2-7; D is uncertain. The CDR3 is made up of 12 amino acids. V shed 2 bases and J shed 6 bases, with 8 bases lying between them. Per the germline V gene, CDR1 is MNHEY and CDR2 is SVGEGT. The CDR3 DNA reads as TGTGCCAGCAGTTACGAATTAAGCGAGCAGTACTTC. Translated, it gives CASSYELSEQYF.

The chain recombines TRBV7-9 with TRBJ2-1; D might be TRBD1 (5 bases). The CDR3 consists of 15 residues. Germline assignment: CDR1 SEHNR and CDR2 FQNEAQ (reference sequence). The ends were cut back, 5 bases at V and 5 bases at J, with 16 bases in the middle. CDR3 amino acids: CASSPRTLLNNEQFF. The CDR3, as DNA: TGTGCCAGCAGCCCACGGACACTACTTAACAATGAGCAGTTCTTC.

The chain links TRBV5-4 to TRBJ2-1, with TRBD2 identical over 10 bases. This CDR3 comprises 15 residues. From germline, CDR1 is SGHNT and CDR2 YYREEE (reference sequence). V shed 4 bases and J 8 bases; nucleotides not matched to a gene: 9. In DNA, the CDR3 is TGTGCCAGCAGCAAAGCGGGAGGGCCATGGGATGAGCAGTTCTTC. Amino acids: CASSKAGGPWDEQFF.

V and J are TRBV11-2 and TRBJ1-2, with 7 positions matching TRBD1. From germline, CDR1 is SGHAT and CDR2 FQNNGV. The trim removed 5 bases at V and 0 bases at J, leaving 3 bases unmatched. CDR3 length: 14 amino acids. CDR3 bases: TGTGCCAGCAGCACCGGGACAGCTAACTATGGCTACACCTTC. Its protein product is CASSTGTANYGYTF.

The chain carries TRBV28 and TRBJ1-1, with 7 positions matching TRBD1. The CDR3 spans 14 residues. The germline gives CDR1 MDHEN, CDR2 SYDVKM. After removal of 10 bases from V and 0 bases from J, the junction contained 8 bases not matched to a gene. CDR3 sequence (DNA): TGTGCCACCCGACAGGGCTCCATGAACACTGAAGCTTTCTTT. It encodes CATRQGSMNTEAFF.

The CDR3, as DNA: TGTGCCACGTCGACAGGGAGGAACACCGGGGAGCTGTTTTTT. Encoded protein: CATSTGRNTGELFF. The chain has TRBV19 and TRBJ2-2; 7 nucleotides line up with TRBD1. V was clipped by 10 bases and J by 1 base; unmatched bases: 6. The CDR3 has 14 residues. Germline CDR1 is LNHDA and CDR2 is SQIVND (reference sequence).

The chain employs TRBV7-2 and TRBJ2-7; D may be TRBD2 (6 bases). CDR1 is SGHTA, CDR2 FQGNSA, per germline. CDR3 length: 15 residues. The germline V and J ends were trimmed by 1 base and 4 bases, with 14 bases remaining between them. CDR3 in amino acids: CASSLGVAAIYEQYF. The CDR3 region has the DNA TGTGCCAGCAGCTTAGGAGTAGCGGCCATTTACGAGCAGTACTTC. Filled out from reference TRBV7-2 and TRBJ2-7, the complete variable domain reads GAGVSQSPSNKVTEKGKDVELRCDPISGHTALYWYRQSLGQGLEFLIYFQGNSAPDKSGLPSDRFSAERTGGSVSTLTIQRTQQEDSAVYLCASSLGVAAIYEQYFGPGTRLTVT.

A note on this clone: A read error may be the cause here, since a much bigger clone is one base away. In the same sample, other DNA sequences code for this CDR3. The chain combines TRBV7-3 with TRBJ2-5; D gene ambiguous. Trimming took off 1 base at V and 5 bases at J, with 8 bases between the two ends. This CDR3 spans 13 amino acids. Germline CDR1 reads SGHTA; CDR2 reads FQGTGA. The CDR3 loop reads CASSLNPRETQYF. The DNA for the CDR3 is TGTGCCAGCAGCTTAAATCCCAGGGAGACCCAGTACTTC.

The chain employs TRBV27 and TRBJ2-3; TRBD2 aligns across 7 bases. The CDR3 extends over 14 amino acids. CDR1 is MNHEY, CDR2 SMNVEV, per germline (reference sequence). V shed 10 bases, J shed 1 base, and the junction held 8 bases outside the gene matches. The CDR3 nucleotides are TGTGCCACCCGAGCGGGATTGGGCACAGATACGCAGTATTTT. Its translation: CATRAGLGTDTQYF.

This sequence joins TRBV6-1 and TRBJ1-6; D is possibly TRBD1 (5 bases). V shed 1 base and J shed 8 bases, with 15 bases lying between them. CDR1 and CDR2 from the germline V gene are MNHNS and SASEGT. The CDR3 is 16 residues long. CDR3 amino acids: CASSEVAGLSHSPLHF. For the CDR3, the DNA is TGTGCCAGCAGTGAAGTGGCAGGGCTTTCCCATTCACCCCTCCACTTT.

The chain uses TRBV5-6 and TRBJ1-2, with TRBD1 identical over 7 bases. The CDR3 loop spans 15 amino acids. J lost 6 bases, V lost 0 bases, and 8 bases had no gene match. CDR1 is SGHDT and CDR2 is YYEEEE in the germline V gene. CDR3 protein: CASSLGQGRYDGYTF. In DNA, the CDR3 is TGTGCCAGCAGCTTGGGACAGGGACGCTACGATGGCTACACCTTC.